This T cell receptor (beta chain) was recorded in a study of T cell responses to AZD1222 COVID-19 vaccine. General study results and limits: Per reports, nearly half of all spike-specific TCRs target regions that are unmutated in variants.

Remarks on this clone: Its antigen is not known.

Data came from immunoSEQ multiplex PCR; TCRdb stores just in-frame clones and leaves some out. Of 95,000 to 150,000 clones detected, around 89% appear once; the ten largest clones hold 3.1%. Between the trimmed V and J ends, which lost 4 bases and 0 bases, there was a span of 9 bases. The germline V gene encodes CDR1 KGHSH and CDR2 LQKENI. This CDR3 region has 15 residues. This chain links TRBV18 with TRBJ2-2; D possibly corresponds to TRBD1 (6 bases). Material: peripheral blood, obtained on day 0 of AZD1222 vaccination. The TCR comes from an adult in good health. The chain's CDR3 is CASSQGTPNTGELFF. CDR3 sequence (DNA): TGTGCCAGCTCACAAGGGACACCGAACACCGGGGAGCTGTTTTTT.